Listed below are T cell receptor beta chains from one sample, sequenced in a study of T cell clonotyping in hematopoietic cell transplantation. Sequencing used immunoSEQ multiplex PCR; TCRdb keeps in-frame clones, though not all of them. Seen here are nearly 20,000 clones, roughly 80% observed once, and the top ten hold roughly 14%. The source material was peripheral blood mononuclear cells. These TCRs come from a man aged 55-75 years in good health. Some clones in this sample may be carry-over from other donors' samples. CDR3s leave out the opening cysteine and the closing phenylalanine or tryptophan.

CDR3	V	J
ASSYSGPSGGELF	TRBV6-5	TRBJ2-2
AWSVPGRTNYGYT	TRBV30	TRBJ1-2
AWSLQAGGYNEQF	TRBV30	TRBJ2-1
ASSLFQGEQY	TRBV7-8	TRBJ2-7
ASTLGGSGNTIY	TRBV28	TRBJ1-3
ASSEALAGRSTDTQY	TRBV6-1	TRBJ2-3
ASSTLSGGAGETQY	TRBV7-2	TRBJ2-5
ATTTANYGYT	TRBV28	TRBJ1-2
ASRPDQTARGSNQPQH	TRBV27	TRBJ1-5
ASSLGETDYEQY	TRBV7-6	TRBJ2-7
AWSEGSTGELF	TRBV30	TRBJ2-2
AWSARGQGADEQF	TRBV30	TRBJ2-1
ASSYSTDSPLH	TRBV6-6	TRBJ1-6
AVGRGDGYGYT	TRBV28	TRBJ1-2
ASSRGHRSSYEQY	TRBV6-5	TRBJ2-7
ASSPTGDEAF	TRBV7-9	TRBJ1-1
ASSPPQASSSLF	TRBV28	TRBJ1-4
ASTPMPGLNTEAF	TRBV19	TRBJ1-1
ASSQVRGGYGYT	TRBV4-3	TRBJ1-2
ASSPKQGRRSNQPQH	TRBV27	TRBJ1-5
SGTGTALNTEAF	TRBV29-1	TRBJ1-1
ASSPQIQETQY	TRBV5-4	TRBJ2-5
ASRRTSGVQETQY	TRBV5-1	TRBJ2-5
ASSWTSGETQY	TRBV7-2	TRBJ2-5
ASSLEWRGSEAF	TRBV7-9	TRBJ1-1
ASSRFASSPLH	TRBV7-2	TRBJ1-6
ASSLQGNTEAF	TRBV14	TRBJ1-1
AWIRQLANYGYT	TRBV30	TRBJ1-2
SVEGGMGTEAF	TRBV29-1	TRBJ1-1
ASSRRTVSCEQY	TRBV14	TRBJ2-7
ASSVGIGREANYGYT	TRBV9	TRBJ1-2
ASSHLQGLSYEQY	TRBV4-1	TRBJ2-7
ASSPEVDYEQY	TRBV18	TRBJ2-7
ASTALAGVLHEQY	TRBV6-1	TRBJ2-7
ASSGPDSRITEAF	TRBV5-1	TRBJ1-1
AISEGAGTEAF	TRBV10-3	TRBJ1-1
ASSLSPADGYT	TRBV7-2	TRBJ1-2
ASSLARGAGAQTYEQY	TRBV7-2	TRBJ2-7
ASRHGRRGAEETQY	TRBV7-8	TRBJ2-5
ASSRTGGTGYEQY	TRBV4-2	TRBJ2-7
ASSLWNTEAF	TRBV5-6	TRBJ1-1
ASSLGGAYTEAF	TRBV28	TRBJ1-1
ASSPSGTGTYGYT	TRBV7-9	TRBJ1-2
ASSLTSSVRGTGLSNTIY	TRBV5-1	TRBJ1-3
AWTRTGNSPLH	TRBV30	TRBJ1-6
AWAPVGGPDTQY	TRBV30	TRBJ2-3
ASSLGQNTDTQY	TRBV5-1	TRBJ2-3
ASSLARSSGINSGEQF	TRBV5-4	TRBJ2-1
ASSIGQGAHEQY	TRBV19	TRBJ2-7
ASSQDGQSAGGQPQH	TRBV4-3	TRBJ1-5
ASSLASYEQY	TRBV11-2	TRBJ2-7
ASSPWKTSSYEQY	TRBV6-6	TRBJ2-7
ASSLARGEPGTQY	TRBV5-1	TRBJ2-3